This T cell receptor beta chain came from a study of beta chain features in type 1 diabetes. The study reverse transcribed the entire isolated RNA, so it sequenced expressed TCRB transcripts. Sequencing used immunoSEQ multiplex PCR; TCRdb keeps in-frame clones, though not all of them. The table has roughly 45,000 clones, 50% seen once. This CDR3 comprises 16 residues. Germline V gene lookup returns CDR1 MDHEN and CDR2 SYDVKM. The J segment lost 7 bases and the V segment lost 0 bases, leaving 8 bases of the junction unmatched. The V gene is TRBV28, the J gene TRBJ1-5; 8 bases align to TRBD1. The receptor comes from a woman in her 30s in good health. Sample: stem cell memory CD4+ T cells from blood. The chain's CDR3 is CASSLWGTGFGQPQHF. DNA for the CDR3: TGTGCCAGCAGTTTATGGGGGACAGGTTTTGGGCAGCCCCAGCATTTT.